This T cell receptor (beta chain) was profiled in a study of Ad26.COV2.S vaccination and SARS-CoV-2 variants. Per germline, CDR1 SEHNR and CDR2 FQNEAQ (reference sequence). This CDR3 has 13 amino acids. The V end lost 4 bases, the J end lost 4 bases, and 10 bases lay between the germline ends. Assay used: immunoSEQ multiplex PCR; TCRdb lists only in-frame clones, some missing. The profile shows under 550,000 clones, 90% of them singletons. The treatment is: 15 to 20 received Ad26.COV2.S at low or high dose, single or two shots; roughly five received placebo; per-sample allocation not given. Samples analyzed were those drawn on day 63 after the first vaccine or placebo injection.

The receptor comes from a person aged 18-60 years who received the Ad26.COV2.S COVID-19 vaccine or a placebo. This chain uses TRBV7-9 with TRBJ1-1, with D perhaps TRBD1 (6 bases). The source was peripheral blood, collected in a trial of Ad26.COV2.S vaccine versus placebo. The CDR3 loop is CASSYREGTEAFF. CDR3 sequence (DNA): TGTGCCAGCAGCTACAGGGAAGGCACTGAAGCTTTCTTT.